The T cell receptor beta chain described here comes from a study of T cells in Graves' hyperthyroidism and ophthalmopathy. The V gene's germline CDR1 is SGHKS and CDR2 YYEKEE (reference sequence). The length of the CDR3 is 12 residues. The V end lost 0 bases, the J end lost 5 bases, and 5 bases lay between the germline ends. RNA transcripts provided the source from which TCR beta CDR3 regions were amplified. First-round RT-PCR targeting the TCR CDR3 was performed with the HTBI primer set. TCRdb re-called the multiplex PCR reads with MiXCR, one entry per CDR3 protein. The sample shows 370,000 or so distinct CDR3 sequences, about 15% of them seen only once.

The source is a woman in her late teens or twenties with Graves' hyperthyroidism that later progressed to Graves' ophthalmopathy. Material for sequencing was blood. The V gene is TRBV5-5, the J gene TRBJ2-5, with D unresolved. CDR3 sequence (DNA): TGTGCCAGCAGCTTGGCCGACGAGACCCAGTACTTC. This translates into CASSLADETQYF.